The 11 T cell receptor beta chains below come from one sample, sequenced in a study of T cell repertoires in cytomegalovirus infection. TCRdb independently ran MiXCR on the reads; one entry per CDR3 protein. The sample includes approximately 300,000 distinct CDR3 sequences, 25% to 35% of them seen just once. These receptors are not linked to any known antigen. This specimen was cultured PBMCs, taken from culture after CMV antigen stimulation. The receptors here all came from a human donor in good health (CMV status not recorded). Some clones in this sample may be carry-over from other donors' samples.

V gene TRBV19 combines with J gene TRBJ1-2; D is undetermined. The germline V gene has CDR1 LNHDA and CDR2 SQIVND (reference sequence). This CDR3 is built from 14 residues. Trimming removed 3 bases at V and 4 bases at J, with 12 bases between. CDR3 DNA: TGTGCCAGTAGTATCAGGATCCCCCTCTATGGCTACACCTTC. It encodes CASSIRIPLYGYTF.

This chain joins TRBV7-2 and TRBJ2-2; tentatively, D is TRBD1 or TRBD2 (5 bases each). The V end was cut by 8 bases, the J end by 4 bases, with 14 bases between. This CDR3 spans 14 amino acids. Germline-derived CDR1 and CDR2 are SGHTA and FQGNSA. CDR3: CASPVGVRTGELFF. The CDR3, as DNA: TGTGCCAGCCCCGTGGGGGTTCGCACCGGGGAGCTGTTTTTT.

This clonotype was counted between two and nine times. This sequence joins TRBV6-6 and TRBJ1-2, with D uncertain. The CDR3 spans 14 residues. With 5 bases removed from V and 0 bases from J, the gap between germline ends came to 10 bases. Germline values: CDR1 MNHNY, CDR2 SVGAGI (reference sequence). Here the CDR3 DNA reads TGTGCCAGCAGTCTTCCGGGGACTAACTATGGCTACACCTTC. Its translation is CASSLPGTNYGYTF.

The chain has TRBV7-2 and TRBJ2-1; D remains unclear. Germline V CDR1 and CDR2: SGHTA, FQGNSA. The CDR3 spans 14 residues. V dropped 5 bases and J dropped 12 bases, with 20 bases sitting between them. The CDR3 sequence: CASSPLMSVAGQFF. CDR3 nucleotides: TGTGCCAGCAGCCCACTTATGTCGGTGGCTGGGCAGTTCTTC.

This clonotype was seen more than once but under ten times. The rearrangement uses TRBV5-8 and TRBJ1-2; D gene unclear. This CDR3 region has 15 residues. The V and J ends lost 0 bases and 7 bases respectively, with 16 bases between them. CDR1 is SGHTS and CDR2 is YDEGEE in the germline V gene. CDR3 DNA sequence: TGTGCCAGCAGCTTGGAAAAATGGAGAGAAGGTGGCTACACCTTC. Its translation is CASSLEKWREGGYTF.

The rearrangement links TRBV9 to TRBJ2-1; 8 bases match TRBD2. J gave up 5 bases and V 4 bases, and 11 bases lay outside the gene matches. The CDR3 has 16 amino acids. Germline CDR1 and CDR2: SGDLS and YYNGEE. CDR3 nucleotide sequence: TGTGCCAGCAGCTCCGATGCGGGAGGACTGAACAATGAGCAGTTCTTC. Protein sequence: CASSSDAGGLNNEQFF.

The gene calls are TRBV7-4 and TRBJ1-1; possibly TRBD1 for D (6 bases). V was trimmed by 9 bases and J by 11 bases, leaving 25 bases between them. The CDR3 totals 14 residues. CDR1 is SGHVT, CDR2 SQSDAQ, per germline. DNA for the CDR3: TGTGCCAGTGAAGACAGGAGTATGCGAAGCGTGGCTTTCTTT. This translates into CASEDRSMRSVAFF.

This clonotype was seen ten or more times. V usage is TRBV7-2 and J usage is TRBJ2-3, with D perhaps matching TRBD2 (6 bases). Germline CDR1 SGHTA, CDR2 FQGNSA. This CDR3 region has 17 residues. The V and J ends lost 2 bases and 3 bases respectively, with 18 bases between them. The DNA for the CDR3 is TGTGCCAGCAGCTTACGGGTGCCCGGGAGCATAACAGATACGCAGTATTTT. It codes for CASSLRVPGSITDTQYF.

This clonotype was seen only a few times. This chain links TRBV11-2 with TRBJ2-1, with TRBD1 matching 7 bases. Germline CDR1 is SGHAT and CDR2 is FQNNGV. J was trimmed by 2 bases and V by 2 bases; bases with no gene match: 6. This CDR3 has 16 residues. Here the CDR3 DNA reads TGTGCCAGCAGCTTAAGACAGGGTTTCGCCTACAATGAGCAGTTCTTC. Amino acids: CASSLRQGFAYNEQFF.

This clonotype has a count of ten or more. This rearrangement joins TRBV6-1 to TRBJ1-1, with a tentative D call TRBD1 (6 bases). The CDR3 consists of 16 residues. Germline V lookup: CDR1 MNHNS, CDR2 SASEGT. V lost 5 bases to trimming and J lost 4 bases, with 20 bases between them. CDR3 in amino acids: CASSPPRGRGTTEAFF. CDR3 coding DNA: TGTGCCAGCAGTCCGCCCAGGGGCCGGGGGACCACTGAAGCTTTCTTT.

This clonotype appeared a few times. The V gene is TRBV12-3 or TRBV12-4, the J gene TRBJ2-3; unclear D gene. CDR3 length: 16 residues. Between the trimmed V and J ends, which lost 2 bases and 0 bases, there was a span of 12 bases. The CDR3: CASSLLRAQSTDTQYF. The DNA of the CDR3 is TGTGCCAGCAGTTTACTCCGGGCTCAAAGCACAGATACGCAGTATTTT.